The 17 T cell receptor beta chains reported below all come from one sample, sequenced in a study of resident and recirculating memory T cells in vitiligo. Libraries were prepared by immunoSEQ multiplex PCR; TCRdb keeps only in-frame clonotypes and omits some of them. The sample has more than 65,000 clones, more than 85% seen once. The sample taken for sequencing was blood. These receptors came from a male donor with vitiligo.

The CDR3 nucleotides read TGTGCCAGCAGCTCGCAGGGGGCGGGATGGAACACTGAAGCTTTCTTT. Translation gives CASSSQGAGWNTEAFF. The V call is TRBV7-9, the J call TRBJ1-1, with TRBD1 identical over 8 bases. CDR1 and CDR2 from the germline V gene are SEHNR and FQNEAQ (reference sequence). The CDR3 has 16 amino acids. With V trimmed by 4 bases and J by 1 base, 8 bases remained unmatched.

The chain links TRBV6-5 to TRBJ2-7, with 9 bases aligning to TRBD1. There are 15 residues in the CDR3. The germline gives CDR1 MNHEY, CDR2 SVGAGI. After removal of 6 bases from V and 2 bases from J, the junction contained 8 bases not matched to a gene. In DNA, the CDR3 is TGTGCCAGCAGGCCGCGTGGGGACAGGGCCTACGAGCAGTACTTC. Its translation: CASRPRGDRAYEQYF.

J is TRBJ1-5 and V is TRBV7-6; weak D call: TRBD1 (5 bases). This CDR3 contains 13 residues. CDR1 and CDR2 from the germline V gene are SGHVS and FNYEAQ. V shed 5 bases and J shed 5 bases, with 10 bases lying between them. In nucleotides, the CDR3 is TGTGCCAGCAGCGCAGGGTTGGATCAGCCCCAGCATTTT. Translated, it gives CASSAGLDQPQHF.

The V call is TRBV4-1, the J call TRBJ2-3, with TRBD1 matching 12 bases. The V gene's germline CDR1 is MGHRA and CDR2 YSYEKL. The trim removed 1 base at V and 8 bases at J, leaving 13 bases unmatched. This CDR3 region has 18 residues. For the CDR3, the DNA is TGCGCCAGCAGCCAAGTTGGGACAGGGGGCGGGTCTGGGGGTACGCAGTATTTT. Encoded protein: CASSQVGTGGGSGGTQYF.

The chain has TRBV6-4 and TRBJ2-3; 7 bases are shared with TRBD2. Germline CDR1 and CDR2: MRHNA and SNTAGT. This CDR3 region has 15 residues. J was trimmed by 1 base and V by 0 bases; bases with no gene match: 1. CDR3: CASSDSSGGTDTQYF. The CDR3 DNA is TGTGCCAGCAGTGACTCGAGCGGGGGCACAGATACGCAGTATTTT.

V gene TRBV6-5 combines with J gene TRBJ2-7; 9 nucleotides agree with TRBD1. The trim removed 5 bases at V and 2 bases at J, leaving 7 bases unmatched. In germline, CDR1 is MNHEY, CDR2 SVGAGI. The CDR3 runs 15 residues. The CDR3 DNA reads as TGTGCCAGCAGTCGCCGGGGACAGGGTACCTACGAGCAGTACTTC. This gives the protein CASSRRGQGTYEQYF.

The genes are TRBV4-2 and TRBJ2-3; D uncertain. The germline V and J ends were trimmed by 0 bases and 3 bases, with 7 bases remaining between them. The length of the CDR3 is 14 residues. Germline V lookup: CDR1 LGHNA, CDR2 YNFKEQ. CDR3 sequence (DNA): TGTGCCAGCAGCCAAGATACCGGTACAGATACGCAGTATTTT. Translated, it gives CASSQDTGTDTQYF.

The J gene is TRBJ1-5, the V gene TRBV12-1; the table's D call, TRBD1, has no DNA check behind it. TRBV12-1 is assigned pseudogene status. This CDR3 spans 19 amino acids. CDR3 region: CASSFGGRGRRFGGQPQHF. Written as DNA, the CDR3 is TGTGCCAGCAGCTTTGGAGGCAGGGGGCGTAGGTTCGGGGGACAGCCCCAGCATTTT.

In this sample, this clone turned up once. The rearrangement links TRBV6-5 to TRBJ2-7; 8 positions match TRBD1. V was clipped by 6 bases and J by 2 bases; unmatched bases: 9. The germline V gene encodes CDR1 MNHEY and CDR2 SVGAGI. The CDR3 is made up of 15 amino acids. This CDR3 is CASRQQGTGPYEQYF. CDR3 nucleotides: TGTGCCAGCAGGCAACAAGGGACAGGCCCCTACGAGCAGTACTTC.

The chain carries TRBV5-1 and TRBJ2-2, with D possibly matching TRBD2 (6 bases). The CDR3 sequence is 15 residues long. In germline, CDR1 is SGHRS, CDR2 YFSETQ. Trimming removed 1 base from V and 2 bases from J, with 9 bases in between. The CDR3 region has the DNA TGCGCCAGCAGCTTGATGGGGACTAACACCGGGGAGCTGTTTTTT. It encodes CASSLMGTNTGELFF.

This clone was seen only once. CDR3: CASSAAVTGTDTQYF. The CDR3 DNA sequence: TGTGCCAGCAGCGCGGCGGTGACAGGCACAGATACGCAGTATTTT. This rearrangement joins TRBV7-3 to TRBJ2-3; TRBD1 is a possible D gene (5 bases). The CDR3 has 15 residues. V shed 5 bases and J shed 1 base, with 13 bases lying between them. Germline V gene data show CDR1 as SGHTA and CDR2 as FQGTGA.

J is TRBJ2-3 and V is TRBV7-2; 14 nucleotides match TRBD2. V gave up 5 bases and J gave up 7 bases; unmatched junction bases: 11. Germline V gives CDR1 SGHTA, CDR2 FQGNSA. CDR3 length: 17 amino acids. CDR3 coding DNA: TGTGCCAGCAGCAGACTAGCGGGGGGGCAAGGCGGGCATACGCAGTATTTT. This codes for CASSRLAGGQGGHTQYF.

This chain connects TRBV4-1 to TRBJ1-5; D not certain. The germline V gene encodes CDR1 MGHRA and CDR2 YSYEKL. This CDR3 spans 16 amino acids. Trimming removed 0 bases at V and 2 bases at J, with 11 bases between. CDR3 in amino acids: CASSQEGRGRNQPQHF. Written as DNA, the CDR3 is TGCGCCAGCAGCCAAGAGGGTCGCGGCCGCAATCAGCCCCAGCATTTT.

The chain is built from TRBV4-1 and TRBJ2-5; D unresolved. The CDR3 contains 14 residues. In germline, CDR1 is MGHRA, CDR2 YSYEKL. V lost 4 bases to trimming and J lost 5 bases, with 14 bases between them. The CDR3 is CASSPIRVTETQYF. CDR3 nucleotide sequence: TGCGCCAGCAGCCCTATTCGAGTAACCGAGACCCAGTACTTC.

The chain has TRBV7-6 and TRBJ1-2; D may be TRBD1 (5 bases). The length of the CDR3 is 13 residues. Germline V gene lookup returns CDR1 SGHVS and CDR2 FNYEAQ. V lost 0 bases, J lost 6 bases, and 8 bases lay in between. CDR3 protein: CASSLAGANGYTF. As DNA, the CDR3 is TGTGCCAGCAGCTTAGCAGGGGCCAATGGCTACACCTTC.

This clone was detected once. The J gene is TRBJ2-1, the V gene TRBV2, with 7 positions matching TRBD2. J lost 7 bases, V lost 8 bases, and 11 bases had no gene match. Germline CDR1 SNHLY, CDR2 FYNNEI. The CDR3 is made up of 14 amino acids. CDR3 protein: CASPSKREGNEQFF. Written as DNA, the CDR3 is TGTGCCAGCCCTTCGAAGAGGGAGGGAAATGAGCAGTTCTTC.

This clone was detected once. The chain recombines TRBV4-3 with TRBJ2-1; the match to TRBD1 covers 11 bases. V shed 4 bases, J shed 2 bases, and the junction held 7 bases outside the gene matches. The CDR3 is made up of 17 amino acids. Germline V gene sequence: CDR1 LGHNA, CDR2 YSLEER. The CDR3 DNA follows: TGCGCCAGCAGCCCCGCAGGACAGGGGGCCCCCTACAATGAGCAGTTCTTC. Encoded protein: CASSPAGQGAPYNEQFF.